This TCR beta chain stems from a study of OX40 agonist ivuxolimab in advanced cancers. Study-wide context: The costimulatory receptor OX40 (CD134) was targeted by ivuxolimab, a fully human IgG2 agonistic monoclonal antibody. Intravenous ivuxolimab was administered to patients every 2 weeks at six dose levels: 0.01, 0.1, 0.3, 1.5, 3 and 10 mg/kg. Of the 50 to 55 patients in dose escalation, 19 had hepatocellular carcinoma, approximately 15 had melanoma, 9 had renal cell carcinoma and 9 had head and neck cancer. A male proportion of 82.7% and a mean age of around 60 years, ranging from roughly 23 to 85, were recorded for the dose-escalation cohort. Prior anti-PD-1, anti-PD-L1 or anti-CTLA-4 therapy was permitted, and approximately 40% of dose-escalation patients had received checkpoint inhibitors. Three dose-escalation patients achieved partial responses, one with hepatocellular carcinoma and two with cutaneous melanoma. Peripheral TCRbeta sequencing was intended to test whether TCR sequence diversity was altered and clonal T-cell expansion was caused by ivuxolimab. The paper reports the monotherapy dose-escalation portion (N = 52 patients) of the phase I ivuxolimab trial. The paper as a whole reports these results and caveats: At doses of 0.1 to 3.0 mg/kg, clonal expansion of both CD4+ and CD8+ T cells in blood was seen between baseline and week 6. Antigen specificity was not determined for the clonally expanded peripheral T cells. After ivuxolimab, more expanded clones were found on average in CD8+ T cells than in CD4+ T cells. Low levels of normalized T-cell clonal expansion were also seen in some nonresponding patients. In the 0.1-3.0 mg/kg groups, partial responders were among the patients with the lowest normalized peripheral clonal expansion, particularly in CD8+ T cells.

Genomic DNA was extracted from sorted cells for sequencing of the TCRbeta CDR3 region. The immunoSEQ Assay was used for sequencing of TCRbeta CDR3 regions. TCRdb obtained this table from immuneACCESS and retained in-frame rearrangements with V and J assigned. These tables miss some clones; where compared with another copy, unresolved V genes account for less than half of the shortfall, and the remainder is unexplained. Counted in this sample were about 100,000 clones; less than 95% of them appeared once. Jointly, the top ten make up 0.45% to 0.65% of the sample. In the case of this clone: Its cognate antigen has yet to be identified. Qualities for individual bases were not recorded, and no much larger clone is one base off.

Patients with autoimmune disease history or receiving systemic immunosuppression were excluded from the trial. Peripheral blood for TCR sequencing was collected from all dose cohorts at baseline, on cycle 4 day 1, and on cycle 7 day 1. The samples were taken from a phase I, first-in-human, multicenter, open-label dose-escalation trial of ivuxolimab. Adults with locally advanced or metastatic melanoma, renal cell, hepatocellular, or head and neck squamous cell carcinoma were enrolled in the trial. Before TCR sequencing, CD4+ T cells and CD8+ T cells were sorted from peripheral blood as separate populations. The receptor was derived from an adult with an advanced solid tumor such as melanoma, head and neck, liver or kidney cancer. Specimen: CD4+ or CD8+ T cells sorted from blood, collected in a trial of the OX40 agonist ivuxolimab.

The nucleotides are TGTGCCAGCAGACAGGGGGATGGCACAGATACGCAGTATTTT. It specifies CASRQGDGTDTQYF. The sequence joins TRBV2 to TRBJ2-3; 8 bases in the junction line up with TRBD1. Trimming removed 6 bases from V and 1 base from J; the gene matches leave 3 bases unexplained. The CDR3 runs 14 amino acids, cysteine and phenylalanine included. Of all the DNA, just the CDR3 is kept, 42 bases in frame from base 1. The germline V gene supplies CDR1 SNHLY and CDR2 FYNNEI.